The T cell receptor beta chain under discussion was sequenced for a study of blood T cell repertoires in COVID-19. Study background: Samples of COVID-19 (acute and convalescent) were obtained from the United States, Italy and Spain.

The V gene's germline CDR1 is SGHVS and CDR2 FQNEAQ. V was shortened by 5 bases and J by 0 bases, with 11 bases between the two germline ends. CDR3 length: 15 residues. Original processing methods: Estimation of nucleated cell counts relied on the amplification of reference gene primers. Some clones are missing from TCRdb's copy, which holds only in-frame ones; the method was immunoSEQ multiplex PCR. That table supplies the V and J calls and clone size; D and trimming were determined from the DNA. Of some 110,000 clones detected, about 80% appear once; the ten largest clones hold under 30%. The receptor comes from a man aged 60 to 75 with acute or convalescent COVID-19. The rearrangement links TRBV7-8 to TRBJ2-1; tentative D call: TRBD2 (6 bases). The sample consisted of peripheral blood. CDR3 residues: CASSLASASYNEQFF. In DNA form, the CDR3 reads TGTGCCAGCAGCCTCGCTAGCGCCTCCTACAATGAGCAGTTCTTC.